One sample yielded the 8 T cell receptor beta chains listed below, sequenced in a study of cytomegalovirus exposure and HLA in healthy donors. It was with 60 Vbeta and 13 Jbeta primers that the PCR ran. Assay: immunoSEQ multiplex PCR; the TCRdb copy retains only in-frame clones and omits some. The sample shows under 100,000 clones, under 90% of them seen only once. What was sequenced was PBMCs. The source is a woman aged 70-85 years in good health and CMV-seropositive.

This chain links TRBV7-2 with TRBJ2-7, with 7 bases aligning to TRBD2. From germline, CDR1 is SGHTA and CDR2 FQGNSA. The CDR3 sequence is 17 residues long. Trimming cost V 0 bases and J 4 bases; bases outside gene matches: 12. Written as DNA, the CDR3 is TGTGCCAGCAGCTTAGCATGGGAGGGAGGGAGCGGGTACGAGCAGTACTTC. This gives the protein CASSLAWEGGSGYEQYF.

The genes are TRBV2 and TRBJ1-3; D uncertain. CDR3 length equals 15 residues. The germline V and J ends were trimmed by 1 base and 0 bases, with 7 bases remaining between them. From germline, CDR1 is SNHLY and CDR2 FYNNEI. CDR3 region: CASSEGLLSGNTIYF. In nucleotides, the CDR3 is TGTGCCAGCAGTGAAGGGTTACTCTCTGGAAACACCATATATTTT.

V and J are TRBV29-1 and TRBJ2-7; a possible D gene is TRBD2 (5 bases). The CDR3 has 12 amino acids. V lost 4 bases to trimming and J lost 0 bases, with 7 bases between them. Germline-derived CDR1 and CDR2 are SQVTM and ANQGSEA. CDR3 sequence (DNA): TGCAGCGTTGGTAGCGTCTCCTACGAGCAGTACTTC. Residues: CSVGSVSYEQYF.

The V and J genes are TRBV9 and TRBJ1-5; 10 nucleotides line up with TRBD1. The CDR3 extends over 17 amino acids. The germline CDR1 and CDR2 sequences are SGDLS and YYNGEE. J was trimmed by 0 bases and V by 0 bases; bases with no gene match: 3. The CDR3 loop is CASSVGGTGASNQPQHF. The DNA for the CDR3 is TGTGCCAGCAGCGTAGGAGGGACAGGGGCTAGCAATCAGCCCCAGCATTTT.

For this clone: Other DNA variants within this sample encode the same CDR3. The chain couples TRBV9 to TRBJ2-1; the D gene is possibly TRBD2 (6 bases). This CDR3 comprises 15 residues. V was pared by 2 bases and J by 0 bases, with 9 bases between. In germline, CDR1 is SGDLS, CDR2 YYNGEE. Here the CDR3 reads CASSVSGSSYNEQFF. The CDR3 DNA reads TGTGCCAGCAGCGTTAGCGGAAGCTCCTACAATGAGCAGTTCTTC.

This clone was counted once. The CDR3 DNA is TGTGCCATCAGTCTGGGACAGGGGAGCTACGAGCAGTACTTC. This sequence encodes CAISLGQGSYEQYF. J is TRBJ2-7 and V is TRBV10-3, with TRBD1 identical over 10 bases. Germline V gene lookup returns CDR1 ENHRY and CDR2 SYGVKD. V was clipped by 5 bases and J by 3 bases; unmatched bases: 4. The CDR3 contains 14 residues.

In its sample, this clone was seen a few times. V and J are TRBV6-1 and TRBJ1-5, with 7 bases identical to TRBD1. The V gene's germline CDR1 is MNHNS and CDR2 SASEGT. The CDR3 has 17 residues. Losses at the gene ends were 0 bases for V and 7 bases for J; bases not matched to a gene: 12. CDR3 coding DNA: TGTGCCAGCAGTGAAGCCCCGGGACAGATGACGGGCCAGCCCCAGCATTTT. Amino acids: CASSEAPGQMTGQPQHF.

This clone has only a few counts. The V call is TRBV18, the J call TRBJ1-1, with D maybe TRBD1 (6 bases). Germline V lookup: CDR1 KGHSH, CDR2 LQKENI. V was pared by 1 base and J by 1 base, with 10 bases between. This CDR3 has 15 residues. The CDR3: CASSPQGVTNTEAFF. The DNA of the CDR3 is TGTGCCAGCTCACCACAGGGGGTAACGAACACTGAAGCTTTCTTT.